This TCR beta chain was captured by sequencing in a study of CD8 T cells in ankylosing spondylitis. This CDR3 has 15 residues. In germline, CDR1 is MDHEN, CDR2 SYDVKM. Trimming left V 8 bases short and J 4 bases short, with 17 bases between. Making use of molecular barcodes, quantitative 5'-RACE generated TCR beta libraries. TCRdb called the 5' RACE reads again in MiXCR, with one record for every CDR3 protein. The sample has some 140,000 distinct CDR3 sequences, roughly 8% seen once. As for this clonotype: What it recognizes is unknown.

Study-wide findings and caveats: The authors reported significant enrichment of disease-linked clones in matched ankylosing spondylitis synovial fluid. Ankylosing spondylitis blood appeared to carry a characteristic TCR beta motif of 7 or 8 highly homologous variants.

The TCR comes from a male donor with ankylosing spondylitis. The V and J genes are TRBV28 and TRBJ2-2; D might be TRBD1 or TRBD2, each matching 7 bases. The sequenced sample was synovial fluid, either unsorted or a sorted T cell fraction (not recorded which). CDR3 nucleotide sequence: TGTGCCAGCGGCCTGGCAGGGGGGGGCACCGGGGAGCTGTTTTTT. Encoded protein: CASGLAGGGTGELFF.